This T cell receptor beta chain was sequenced for a study of blood T cell repertoires in COVID-19. Study summary: PBMCs, B-cell-depleted T cells, or T cells provided the cDNA or gDNA that made up the material.

Followed longitudinally, the Seattle patients had been enrolled during active infection. The table came from immunoSEQ multiplex PCR; TCRdb's copy has only in-frame clones and leaves some out. The sample holds 250,000 to 350,000 clones, approximately 86% seen once. Looked up from germline, CDR1 is SNHLY and CDR2 is FYNNEI. The CDR3 covers 14 residues. V was trimmed by 8 bases and J by 3 bases, leaving 16 bases between them. The chain recombines TRBV2 with TRBJ2-5; D gene unclear. The sequencing input was peripheral blood. This sequence originates from an older woman with COVID-19, enrolled during active disease. As DNA, the CDR3 is TGTGCCAGCCTGCTTGAGAGGAGTAAAGAGACCCAGTACTTC. Protein sequence: CASLLERSKETQYF.